This T cell receptor beta chain originates from a study of regulatory T cells in long-lasting Graves disease. Described time point: persistent/refractory GD, antithyroid drugs over 5 years with positive TRAb. Extracted RNA from PBMCs served as the source of the TCR library. Graves' disease diagnoses followed American Thyroid Association guidelines. The CDR3 runs 16 residues. Germline V gene data show CDR1 as DFQATT and CDR2 as SNEGSKA (reference sequence). The V end lost 0 bases, the J end lost 5 bases, and 20 bases lay between the germline ends. The TCR beta library used iRepertoire HTBI primers with Arm-PCR amplification of CDR3. TCRdb re-derived calls from the multiplex PCR reads in MiXCR, one entry per CDR3 protein. The sample has around 430,000 distinct CDR3 sequences, around a fifth seen once; the top ten hold roughly 14%. Points from the study as a whole: Limited samples may have lowered accuracy. Relative to newly diagnosed Graves' patients, persistent ones had lower TCR diversity.

This clonotype was seen a few times. Its antigen is currently unknown. The rearrangement joins TRBV20-1 to TRBJ2-7, with a weak D call TRBD1 (6 bases). The sequenced sample was peripheral blood mononuclear cells (PBMCs), obtained when the disease was refractory, from a patient treated with antithyroid drugs. This TCR came from a female donor with Graves disease. CDR3 coding DNA: TGCAGTGCTAGAGATTTGGCAGGGGTCTTCACTAACGAGCAGTACTTC. Its translation: CSARDLAGVFTNEQYF.